These 13 T cell receptor beta chains were sequenced from one sample in a study of cytomegalovirus exposure and HLA in healthy donors. PCR was performed using 60 Vbeta and 13 Jbeta primers. The table came from immunoSEQ multiplex PCR; TCRdb's copy has only in-frame clones and leaves some out. The sample shows 70,000 or so clones, 78% of them seen only once. Material for sequencing was PBMCs. Receptor source: a man aged 18-30 years in good health and CMV-seropositive.

This clone came up once. The chain is built from TRBV5-1 and TRBJ1-2, with D perhaps TRBD1 (6 bases). Trimming left V 2 bases short and J 5 bases short, with 13 bases between. CDR1 is SGHRS and CDR2 is YFSETQ in the germline V gene. The CDR3 consists of 14 residues. The CDR3 sequence: CASSLGGQFYGYTF. The CDR3 nucleotides are TGCGCCAGCAGCTTAGGTGGACAGTTTTATGGCTACACCTTC.

DNA for the CDR3: TGTGCCATCAGTGAGTCCCGGGACACGCAGTACTTC. As protein: CAISESRDTQYF. The gene calls are TRBV10-3 and TRBJ2-7; tentatively, D is TRBD1 (6 bases). V was pared by 0 bases and J by 9 bases, with 9 bases between. Per germline, CDR1 ENHRY and CDR2 SYGVKD. CDR3 length: 12 amino acids.

In this sample, this clone turned up a few times. The chain recombines TRBV5-1 with TRBJ1-4; no clear D gene. V lost 1 base and J 4 bases, leaving 8 bases between the germline ends. The CDR3 has 14 amino acids. From germline, CDR1 is SGHRS and CDR2 YFSETQ. The CDR3 region is CASSLNSINEKLFF. DNA for the CDR3: TGCGCCAGCAGCTTGAACAGCATTAATGAAAAACTGTTTTTT.

The J gene is TRBJ2-5, the V gene TRBV9; tentative D call: TRBD1 (5 bases). Germline V gene sequence: CDR1 SGDLS, CDR2 YYNGEE. Deletions cut 4 bases from V and 1 base from J, with 11 bases between. This CDR3 has 14 amino acids. The CDR3 sequence is CASSRGHVQETQYF. CDR3 coding DNA: TGTGCCAGCAGCCGTGGACATGTCCAAGAGACCCAGTACTTC.

This clone appeared once. The chain has TRBV5-8 and TRBJ1-2; 7 bases line up with TRBD1. The germline V gene has CDR1 SGHTS and CDR2 YDEGEE. V lost 6 bases and J lost 7; bases outside the gene matches: 18. This CDR3 region has 16 residues. CDR3 amino acids: CASNSWAAGGVSGYTF. In nucleotides, the CDR3 is TGTGCCAGCAACTCGTGGGCGGCAGGGGGTGTTAGTGGCTACACCTTC.

V usage is TRBV21-1 and J usage is TRBJ2-5; TRBD1, the D gene given by the table, was not confirmed from the DNA. TRBV21-1 is a documented pseudogene. The CDR3 consists of 16 residues. CDR3 loop: CASSNALDRGGETQYF. CDR3 sequence (DNA): TGTGCCAGCAGCAACGCCCTCGACAGGGGAGGAGAGACCCAGTACTTC.

This chain joins TRBV6-5 and TRBJ1-5, with D possibly matching TRBD1 (6 bases). V dropped 4 bases and J dropped 5 bases, with 9 bases sitting between them. This CDR3 has 13 residues. The germline V gene encodes CDR1 MNHEY and CDR2 SVGAGI. The CDR3 region has the DNA TGTGCCAGCAGTTCGCAGGGGTATCAGCCCCAGCATTTT. Translating gives CASSSQGYQPQHF.

The table lists this clone with a few counts. This chain links TRBV6-1 with TRBJ2-1; 11 bases match TRBD2. The V gene's germline CDR1 is MNHNS and CDR2 SASEGT. J lost 6 bases, V lost 2 bases, and 3 bases had no gene match. CDR3 length equals 15 residues. In DNA, the CDR3 is TGTGCCAGCAGTGAACTAGCGGGAGGCCCCAATGAGCAGTTCTTC. This encodes CASSELAGGPNEQFF.

Sample share makes this clone medium-sized. The V and J genes are TRBV13 and TRBJ1-1; 8 bases are shared with TRBD1. Germline lookup yields CDR1 PRHDT and CDR2 FYEKMQ (reference sequence). The CDR3 sequence is 14 residues long. The junction had 8 bases not matched to a gene; V was cut back by 5 bases and J by 6 bases. CDR3 protein: CASSPQPGGAEAFF. The CDR3 region has the DNA TGTGCCAGCAGCCCCCAACCAGGGGGCGCTGAAGCTTTCTTT. Supplemented by reference TRBV13 and TRBJ1-1, the full variable domain reads AAGVIQSPRHLIKEKRETATLKCYPIPRHDTVYWYQQGPGQDPQFLISFYEKMQSDKGSIPDRFSAQQFSDYHSELNMSSLELGDSALYFCASSPQPGGAEAFFGQGTRLTVV.

The rearrangement links TRBV9 to TRBJ2-3, with 7 bases identical to TRBD1. V lost 4 bases, J lost 0 bases, and 8 bases stayed unmatched. The CDR3 loop spans 16 amino acids. Germline V gene sequence: CDR1 SGDLS, CDR2 YYNGEE. CDR3 amino acids: CASSTFEGGSTDTQYF. The DNA of the CDR3 is TGTGCCAGCAGCACCTTTGAAGGGGGCAGCACAGATACGCAGTATTTT.

This sequence joins TRBV27 and TRBJ1-3; 7 bases fit TRBD1. J lost 4 bases, V lost 5 bases, and 2 bases had no gene match. Per the germline V gene, CDR1 is MNHEY and CDR2 is SMNVEV (reference sequence). The CDR3 loop spans 13 amino acids. Written as DNA, the CDR3 is TGTGCCAGCAGTCCGACAGGGGGAAACACCATATATTTT. Translated, it gives CASSPTGGNTIYF.

The chain uses TRBV2 and TRBJ2-7, with 10 bases matching TRBD2. From germline, CDR1 is SNHLY and CDR2 FYNNEI. This CDR3 has 16 residues. The ends lost 5 bases at V and 2 bases at J; junction bases unmatched: 9. Here the CDR3 reads CASSFILAGAAYEQYF. CDR3 in DNA: TGTGCCAGCAGTTTCATCCTAGCGGGGGCCGCCTACGAGCAGTACTTC.

This clone was seen a handful of times. This chain uses TRBV4-1 with TRBJ2-7, with 7 nucleotides matching TRBD1. Germline assignment: CDR1 MGHRA and CDR2 YSYEKL. The CDR3 consists of 15 residues. Trimming at V came to 5 bases and at J to 3 bases, leaving 10 bases not matched to a gene. In nucleotides, the CDR3 is TGCGCCAGCAGCGGCCCTGTGACAGGGAACTACGAGCAGTACTTC. This gives the protein CASSGPVTGNYEQYF.